A selection of T cell receptor beta chains follows, all from one sample in a study of radiotherapy plus CTLA-4 blockade in lung cancer. Profiled with immunoSEQ multiplex PCR; TCRdb holds only in-frame clones, not every one. The sample has about 82,000 clones, 55% to 75% seen once; the top ten hold 11% to 15%. The sample consisted of peripheral blood, taken from a patient treated with radiotherapy plus ipilimumab. The receptors shown here come from a human donor with non-small cell lung cancer that progressed on radiotherapy plus ipilimumab. Both conserved end residues are part of each CDR3. D genes are given only for firm matches.

>TRBV11-2|NA
CASSSPNSGANVLTF
>TRBV11-2|NA
CASSSGHPNEKLFF
>TRBV18|NA
CASSPGPGEPQHF
>TRBV5-1|TRBD2
CASSSGWTSGDRKTQYF
>TRBV18|NA
CASSPGSPWVNQPQHF
>TRBV19|NA
CASSLGGVGRTEAFF
>TRBV29-1|TRBD1
CSVEVTGVVYEQYF
>TRBV9|NA
CASSQTVFSGNTIYF
>TRBV7-8|NA
CASTLGGAEPQHF
>TRBV29-1|TRBD1
CSGTGQQNIQYF
>TRBV9|NA
CASSPNQGSVNEQFF
>TRBV4-2|TRBD2
CASSQGRGSGVNTGELFF
>TRBV5-1|TRBD2
CASSFSGGANTGELFF
>TRBV10-3|NA
CAISEGGYEQYF
>TRBV7-3|NA
CASSSYLREQYF
>TRBV29-1|TRBD1
CSVQKDRAYEQYF
>TRBV18|NA
CASSLKRSDEQFF
>TRBV19|TRBD1
CASSPGTGLNEKLFF
>TRBV2|NA
CASSEAFSGHQPQHF
>TRBV6-5|NA
CASSPQGVGETQYF
>TRBV6-5|NA
CASKGGRLGGQPQHF
>TRBV6-1|NA
CASTPEDTYEQYF
>TRBV13|NA
CASSSSQVSNEKLFF
>TRBV7-9|TRBD1
CASSSRDSLNYGYTF
>TRBV7-7|TRBD1
CASSIDAGQGKTQYF
>TRBV6-5|NA
CASSVVGGQPQHF
>TRBV4-2|TRBD1
CASSFVGQGVTGELFF